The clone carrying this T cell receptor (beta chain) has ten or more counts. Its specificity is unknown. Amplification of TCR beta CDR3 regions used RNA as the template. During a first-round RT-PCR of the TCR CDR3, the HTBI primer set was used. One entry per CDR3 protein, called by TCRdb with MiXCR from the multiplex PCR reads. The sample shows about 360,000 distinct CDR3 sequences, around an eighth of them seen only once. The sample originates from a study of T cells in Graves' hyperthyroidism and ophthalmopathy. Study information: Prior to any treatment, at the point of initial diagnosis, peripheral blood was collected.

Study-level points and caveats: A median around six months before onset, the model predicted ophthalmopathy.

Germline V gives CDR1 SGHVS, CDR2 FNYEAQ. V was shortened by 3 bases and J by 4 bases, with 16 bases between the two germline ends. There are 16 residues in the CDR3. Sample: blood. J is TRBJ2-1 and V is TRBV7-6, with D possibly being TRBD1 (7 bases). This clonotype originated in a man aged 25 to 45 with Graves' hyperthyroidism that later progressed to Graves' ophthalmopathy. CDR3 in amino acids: CASSFGRGQRYNEQFF. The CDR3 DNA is TGTGCCAGCAGCTTCGGGCGGGGACAGAGGTACAATGAGCAGTTCTTC.